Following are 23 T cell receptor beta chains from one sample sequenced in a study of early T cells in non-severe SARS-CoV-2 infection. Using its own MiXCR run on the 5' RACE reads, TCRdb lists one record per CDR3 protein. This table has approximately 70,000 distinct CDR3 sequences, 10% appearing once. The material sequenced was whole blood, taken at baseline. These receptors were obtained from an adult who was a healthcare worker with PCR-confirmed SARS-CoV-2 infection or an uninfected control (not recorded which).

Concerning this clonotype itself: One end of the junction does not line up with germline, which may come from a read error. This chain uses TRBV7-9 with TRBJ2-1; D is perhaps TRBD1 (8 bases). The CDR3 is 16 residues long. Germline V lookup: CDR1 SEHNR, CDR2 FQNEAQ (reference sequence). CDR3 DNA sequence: TGTGTCAGCAGCACACAGGGGGGGACAGGCCACAATGAGCAGTTCTTC. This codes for CVSSTQGGTGHNEQFF. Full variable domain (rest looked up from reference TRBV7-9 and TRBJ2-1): DTGVSQNPRHKITKRGQNVTFRCDPISEHNRLYWYRQTLGQGPEFLTYFQNEAQLEKSRLLSDRFSAERPKGSFSTLEIQRTEQGDSAMYLCVSSTQGGTGHNEQFFGPGTRLTVL.

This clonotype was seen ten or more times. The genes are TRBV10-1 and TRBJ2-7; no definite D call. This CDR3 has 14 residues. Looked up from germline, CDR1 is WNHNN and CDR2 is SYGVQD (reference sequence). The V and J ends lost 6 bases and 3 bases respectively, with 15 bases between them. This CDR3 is CASSPGRDHYEQYF. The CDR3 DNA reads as TGCGCCAGCAGCCCCGGACGAGACCACTACGAGCAGTACTTC.

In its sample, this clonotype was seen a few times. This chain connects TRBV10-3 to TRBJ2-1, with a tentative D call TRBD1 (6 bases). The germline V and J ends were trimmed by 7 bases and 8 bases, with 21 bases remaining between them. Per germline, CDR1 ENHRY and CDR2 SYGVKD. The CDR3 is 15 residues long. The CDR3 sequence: CAITKIRGPLYEQFF. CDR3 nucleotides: TGTGCCATCACTAAAATCAGGGGCCCCTTGTATGAGCAGTTCTTC.

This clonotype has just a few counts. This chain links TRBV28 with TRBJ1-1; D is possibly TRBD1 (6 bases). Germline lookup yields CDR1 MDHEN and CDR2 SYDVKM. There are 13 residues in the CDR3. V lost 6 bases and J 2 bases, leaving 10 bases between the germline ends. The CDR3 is CASRKQGNTEAFF. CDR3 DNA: TGTGCCAGCAGGAAACAGGGTAACACTGAAGCTTTCTTT.

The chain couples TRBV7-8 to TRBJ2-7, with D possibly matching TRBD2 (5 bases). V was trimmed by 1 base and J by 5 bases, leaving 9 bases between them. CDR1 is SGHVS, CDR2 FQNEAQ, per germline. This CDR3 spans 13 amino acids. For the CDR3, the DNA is TGTGCCAGCAGCTTAGGGCGGGTCCACGAGCAGTACTTC. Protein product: CASSLGRVHEQYF.

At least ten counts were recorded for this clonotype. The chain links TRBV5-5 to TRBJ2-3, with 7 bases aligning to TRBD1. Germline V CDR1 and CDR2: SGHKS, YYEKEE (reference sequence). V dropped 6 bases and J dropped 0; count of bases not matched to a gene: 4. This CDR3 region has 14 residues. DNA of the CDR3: TGTGCCAGCACCGGACAGGCTAGCACAGATACGCAGTATTTT. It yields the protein CASTGQASTDTQYF.

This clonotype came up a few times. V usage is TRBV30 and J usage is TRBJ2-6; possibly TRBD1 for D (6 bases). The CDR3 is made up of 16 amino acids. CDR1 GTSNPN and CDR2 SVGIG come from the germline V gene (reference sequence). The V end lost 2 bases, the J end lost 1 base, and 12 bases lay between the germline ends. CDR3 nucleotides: TGTGCCTGGAGTCGCCAAGACAGGTCTGGGGCCAACGTCCTGACTTTC. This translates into CAWSRQDRSGANVLTF. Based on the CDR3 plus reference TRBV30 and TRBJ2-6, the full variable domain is SQTIHQWPATLVQPVGSPLSLECTVEGTSNPNLYWYRQAAGRGLQLLFYSVGIGQISSEVPQNLSASRPQDRQFILSSKKLLLSDSGFYLCAWSRQDRSGANVLTFGAGSRLTVL.

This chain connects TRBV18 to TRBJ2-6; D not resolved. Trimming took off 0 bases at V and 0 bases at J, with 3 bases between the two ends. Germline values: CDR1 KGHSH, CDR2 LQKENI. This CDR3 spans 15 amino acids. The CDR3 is CASSPPPSGANVLTF. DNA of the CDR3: TGTGCCAGCTCACCACCCCCCTCTGGGGCCAACGTCCTGACTTTC.

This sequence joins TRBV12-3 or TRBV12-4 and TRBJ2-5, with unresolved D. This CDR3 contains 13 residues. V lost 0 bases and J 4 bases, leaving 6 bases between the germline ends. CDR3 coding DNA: TGTGCCAGCAGTTTAGCGTCCGGAGAGACCCAGTACTTC. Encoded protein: CASSLASGETQYF.

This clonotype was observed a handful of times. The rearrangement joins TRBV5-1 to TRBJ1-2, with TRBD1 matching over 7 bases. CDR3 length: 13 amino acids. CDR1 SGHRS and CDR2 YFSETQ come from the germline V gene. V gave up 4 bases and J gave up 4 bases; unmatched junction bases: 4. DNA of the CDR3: TGCGCCAGCAGCGTGGACAGGATCTATGGCTACACCTTC. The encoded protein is CASSVDRIYGYTF. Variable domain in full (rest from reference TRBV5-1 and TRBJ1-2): KAGVTQTPRYLIKTRGQQVTLSCSPISGHRSVSWYQQTPGQGLQFLFEYFSETQRNKGNFPGRFSGRQFSNSRSEMNVSTLELGDSALYLCASSVDRIYGYTFGSGTRLTVV.

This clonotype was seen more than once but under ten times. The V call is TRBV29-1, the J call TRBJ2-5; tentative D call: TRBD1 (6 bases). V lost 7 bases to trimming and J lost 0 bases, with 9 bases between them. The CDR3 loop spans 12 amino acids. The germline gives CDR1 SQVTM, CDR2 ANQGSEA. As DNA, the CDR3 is TGCAGCGCCACAGGGAACCAAGAGACCCAGTACTTC. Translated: CSATGNQETQYF.

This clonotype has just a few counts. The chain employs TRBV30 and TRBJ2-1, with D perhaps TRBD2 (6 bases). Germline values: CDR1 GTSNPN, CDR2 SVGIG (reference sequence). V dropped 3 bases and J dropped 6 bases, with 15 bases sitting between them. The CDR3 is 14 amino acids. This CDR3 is CAWSAGRGSNEQFF. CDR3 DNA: TGTGCCTGGAGCGCTGGGCGGGGCAGCAATGAGCAGTTCTTC. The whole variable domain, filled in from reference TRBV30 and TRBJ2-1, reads SQTIHQWPATLVQPVGSPLSLECTVEGTSNPNLYWYRQAAGRGLQLLFYSVGIGQISSEVPQNLSASRPQDRQFILSSKKLLLSDSGFYLCAWSAGRGSNEQFFGPGTRLTVL.

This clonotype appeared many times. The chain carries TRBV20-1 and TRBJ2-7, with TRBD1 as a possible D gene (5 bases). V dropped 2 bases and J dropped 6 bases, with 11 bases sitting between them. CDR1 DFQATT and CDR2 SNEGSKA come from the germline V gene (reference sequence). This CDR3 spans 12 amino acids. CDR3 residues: CSARKAGREQYF. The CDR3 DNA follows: TGCAGTGCTAGAAAGGCAGGGCGCGAGCAGTACTTC.

The CDR3: CASSVGVAGGDTQYF. The CDR3 DNA reads TGTGCCAGCAGCGTAGGAGTAGCGGGGGGAGATACGCAGTATTTT. The chain is built from TRBV9 and TRBJ2-3, with 10 nucleotides matching TRBD2. This CDR3 comprises 15 residues. V gave up 0 bases and J gave up 5 bases; unmatched junction bases: 3. Germline CDR1 reads SGDLS; CDR2 reads YYNGEE.

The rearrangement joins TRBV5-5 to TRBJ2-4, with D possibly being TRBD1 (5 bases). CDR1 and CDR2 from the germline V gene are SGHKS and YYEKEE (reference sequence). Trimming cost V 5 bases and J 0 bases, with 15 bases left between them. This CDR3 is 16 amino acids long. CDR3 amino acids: CASSSPTVLAKNIQYF. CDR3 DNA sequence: TGTGCCAGCAGTTCTCCGACAGTGTTAGCCAAAAACATTCAGTACTTC. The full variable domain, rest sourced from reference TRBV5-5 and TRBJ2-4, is DAGVTQSPTHLIKTRGQQVTLRCSPISGHKSVSWYQQVLGQGPQFIFQYYEKEERGRGNFPDRFSARQFPNYSSELNVNALLLGDSALYLCASSSPTVLAKNIQYFGAGTRLSVL.

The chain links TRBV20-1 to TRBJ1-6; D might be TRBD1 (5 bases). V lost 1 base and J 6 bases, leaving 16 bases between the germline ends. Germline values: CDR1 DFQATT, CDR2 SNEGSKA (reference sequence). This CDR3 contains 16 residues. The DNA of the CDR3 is TGCAGTGCTAGAGCCCCCATGAACGGGGGTAATTCACCCCTCCACTTT. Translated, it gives CSARAPMNGGNSPLHF.

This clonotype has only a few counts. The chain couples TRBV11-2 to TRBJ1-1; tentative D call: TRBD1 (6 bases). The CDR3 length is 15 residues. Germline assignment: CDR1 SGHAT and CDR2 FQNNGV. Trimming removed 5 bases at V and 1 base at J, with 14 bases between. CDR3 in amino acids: CASSPHGTKNTEAFF. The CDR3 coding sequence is TGTGCCAGCAGCCCCCACGGGACAAAGAACACTGAAGCTTTCTTT.

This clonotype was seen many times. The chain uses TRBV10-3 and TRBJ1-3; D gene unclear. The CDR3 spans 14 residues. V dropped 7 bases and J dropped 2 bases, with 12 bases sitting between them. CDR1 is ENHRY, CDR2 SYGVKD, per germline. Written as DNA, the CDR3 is TGTGCCATCACCCCCTGGGGTACTGGAAACACCATATATTTT. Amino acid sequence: CAITPWGTGNTIYF.

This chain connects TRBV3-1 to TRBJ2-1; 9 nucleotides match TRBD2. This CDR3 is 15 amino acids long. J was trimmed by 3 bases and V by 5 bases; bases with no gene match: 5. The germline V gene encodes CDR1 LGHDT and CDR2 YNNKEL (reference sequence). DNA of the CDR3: TGTGCCAGCAGCTCCGCTAGCGGGGTCTACAATGAGCAGTTCTTC. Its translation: CASSSASGVYNEQFF.

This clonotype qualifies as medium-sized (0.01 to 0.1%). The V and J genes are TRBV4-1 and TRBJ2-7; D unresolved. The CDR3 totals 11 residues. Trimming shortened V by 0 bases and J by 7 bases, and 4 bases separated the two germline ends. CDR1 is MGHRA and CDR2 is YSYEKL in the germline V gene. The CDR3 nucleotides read TGCGCCAGCAGCCAAGAGGGGGAGCAGTACTTC. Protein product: CASSQEGEQYF.

This CDR3 is CASSPGTLSSYEQYF. The CDR3 DNA follows: TGTGCCAGCTCTCCCGGGACCCTGAGCTCCTACGAGCAGTACTTC. This chain links TRBV18 with TRBJ2-7; D possibly uses TRBD1 or TRBD2 (5 bases each). Per germline, CDR1 KGHSH and CDR2 LQKENI. CDR3 length: 15 amino acids. Trimming cost V 6 bases and J 0 bases, with 15 bases left between them.

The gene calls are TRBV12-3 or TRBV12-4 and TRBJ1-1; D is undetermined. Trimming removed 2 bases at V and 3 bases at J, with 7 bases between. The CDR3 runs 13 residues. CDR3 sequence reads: CASSLREYTEAFF. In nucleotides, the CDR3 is TGTGCCAGCAGTTTAAGGGAGTACACTGAAGCTTTCTTT.

CDR3 coding DNA: TGTGCCTGGACGGTAGCGAACCATCCACAAGAGACCCAGTACTTC. It translates to CAWTVANHPQETQYF. The rearrangement uses TRBV30 and TRBJ2-5; the D gene is possibly TRBD2 (5 bases). The germline CDR1 and CDR2 sequences are GTSNPN and SVGIG (reference sequence). The V gene lost 4 bases and the J gene lost 2 bases, with 17 bases spanning the gap. The CDR3 length is 15 residues.